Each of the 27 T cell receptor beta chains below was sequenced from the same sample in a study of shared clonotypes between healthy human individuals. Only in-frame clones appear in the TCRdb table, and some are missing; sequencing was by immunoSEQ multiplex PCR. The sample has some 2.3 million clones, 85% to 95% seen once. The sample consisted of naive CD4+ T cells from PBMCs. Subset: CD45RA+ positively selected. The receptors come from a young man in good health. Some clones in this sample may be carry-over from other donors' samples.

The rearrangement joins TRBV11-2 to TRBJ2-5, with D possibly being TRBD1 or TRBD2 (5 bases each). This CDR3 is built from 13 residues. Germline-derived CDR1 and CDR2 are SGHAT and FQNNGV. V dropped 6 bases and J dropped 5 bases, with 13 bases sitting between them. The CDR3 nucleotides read TGTGCCAGCAGGAGGGGATTGGGGGAGACCCAGTACTTC. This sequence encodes CASRRGLGETQYF.

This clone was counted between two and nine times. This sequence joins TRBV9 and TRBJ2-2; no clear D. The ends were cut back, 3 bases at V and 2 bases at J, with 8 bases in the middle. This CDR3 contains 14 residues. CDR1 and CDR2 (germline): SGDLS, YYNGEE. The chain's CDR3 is CASSALDNTGELFF. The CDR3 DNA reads TGTGCCAGCAGCGCCCTGGACAACACCGGGGAGCTGTTTTTT.

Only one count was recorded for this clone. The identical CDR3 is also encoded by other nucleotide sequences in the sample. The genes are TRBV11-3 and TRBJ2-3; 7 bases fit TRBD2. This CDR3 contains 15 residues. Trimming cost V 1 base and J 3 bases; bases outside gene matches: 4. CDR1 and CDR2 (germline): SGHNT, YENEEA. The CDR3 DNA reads TGTGCCAGCAGCTTAGCTAGCGGTTCTACAGATACGCAGTATTTT. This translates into CASSLASGSTDTQYF.

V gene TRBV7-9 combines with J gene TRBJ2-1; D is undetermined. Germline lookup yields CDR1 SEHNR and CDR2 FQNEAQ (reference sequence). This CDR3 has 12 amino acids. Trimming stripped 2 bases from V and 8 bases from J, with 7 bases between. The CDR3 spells CASSLFFDEQFF. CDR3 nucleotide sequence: TGTGCCAGCAGCTTATTTTTCGATGAGCAGTTCTTC.

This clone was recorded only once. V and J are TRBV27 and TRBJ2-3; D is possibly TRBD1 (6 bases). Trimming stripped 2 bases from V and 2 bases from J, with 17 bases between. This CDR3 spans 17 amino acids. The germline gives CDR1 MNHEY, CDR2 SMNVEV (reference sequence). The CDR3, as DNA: TGTGCCAGCAGTTTACTACCACCGGGACACGACACAGATACGCAGTATTTT. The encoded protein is CASSLLPPGHDTDTQYF.

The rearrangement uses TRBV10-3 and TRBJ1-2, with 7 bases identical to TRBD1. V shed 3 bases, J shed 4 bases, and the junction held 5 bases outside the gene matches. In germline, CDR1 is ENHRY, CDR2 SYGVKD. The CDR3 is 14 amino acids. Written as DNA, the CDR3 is TGTGCCATCAGTGATTCGGACAGGATCTATGGCTACACCTTC. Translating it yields CAISDSDRIYGYTF.

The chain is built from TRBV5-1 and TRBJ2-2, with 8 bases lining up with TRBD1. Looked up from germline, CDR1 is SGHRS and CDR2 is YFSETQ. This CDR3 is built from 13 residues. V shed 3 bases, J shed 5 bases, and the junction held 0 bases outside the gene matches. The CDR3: CASSWTGTGELFF. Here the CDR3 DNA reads TGCGCCAGCAGCTGGACAGGGACCGGGGAGCTGTTTTTT.

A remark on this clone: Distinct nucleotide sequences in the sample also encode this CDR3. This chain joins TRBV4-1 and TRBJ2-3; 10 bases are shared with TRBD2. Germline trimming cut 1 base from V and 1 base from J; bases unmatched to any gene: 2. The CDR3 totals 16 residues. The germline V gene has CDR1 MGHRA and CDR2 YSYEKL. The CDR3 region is CASSQAGTSGTDTQYF. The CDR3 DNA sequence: TGCGCCAGCAGCCAAGCGGGGACTAGCGGCACAGATACGCAGTATTTT.

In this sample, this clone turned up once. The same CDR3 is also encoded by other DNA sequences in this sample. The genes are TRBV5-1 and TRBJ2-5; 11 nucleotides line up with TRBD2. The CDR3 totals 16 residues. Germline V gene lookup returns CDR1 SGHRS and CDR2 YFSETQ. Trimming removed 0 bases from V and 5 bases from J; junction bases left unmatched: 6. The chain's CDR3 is CASSLGLAGGRETQYF. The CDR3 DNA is TGCGCCAGCAGCTTGGGGCTAGCGGGAGGTAGGGAGACCCAGTACTTC.

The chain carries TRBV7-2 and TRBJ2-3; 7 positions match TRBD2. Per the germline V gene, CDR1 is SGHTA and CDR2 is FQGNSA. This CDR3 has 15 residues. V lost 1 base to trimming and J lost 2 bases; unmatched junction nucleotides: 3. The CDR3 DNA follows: TGTGCCAGCAGCTTAGGCGGGGGACCCACAGATACGCAGTATTTT. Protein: CASSLGGGPTDTQYF.

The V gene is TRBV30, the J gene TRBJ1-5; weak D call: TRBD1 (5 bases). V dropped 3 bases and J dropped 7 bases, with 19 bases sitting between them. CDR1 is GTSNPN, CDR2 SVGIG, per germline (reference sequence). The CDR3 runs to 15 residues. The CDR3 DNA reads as TGTGCCTGGAGGAATGTGGGTAGAGGGGAGCAGCCCCAGCATTTT. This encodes CAWRNVGRGEQPQHF. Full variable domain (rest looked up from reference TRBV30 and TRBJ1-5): SQTIHQWPATLVQPVGSPLSLECTVEGTSNPNLYWYRQAAGRGLQLLFYSVGIGQISSEVPQNLSASRPQDRQFILSSKKLLLSDSGFYLCAWRNVGRGEQPQHFGDGTRLSIL.

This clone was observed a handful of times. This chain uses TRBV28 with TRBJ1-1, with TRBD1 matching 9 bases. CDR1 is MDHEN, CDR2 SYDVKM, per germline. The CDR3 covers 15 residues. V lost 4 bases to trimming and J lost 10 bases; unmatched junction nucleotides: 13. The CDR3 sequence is CASSSGTGIFTGAFF. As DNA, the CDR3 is TGTGCCAGCAGTTCCGGGACAGGGATATTCACCGGAGCTTTCTTT.

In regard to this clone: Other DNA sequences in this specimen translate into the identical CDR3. CDR3 DNA: TGTGCCAGCTCCCAGGACCTTAATCAGCCCCAGCATTTT. Amino acid sequence: CASSQDLNQPQHF. This rearrangement joins TRBV18 to TRBJ1-5; D unclear. V lost 6 bases and J 4 bases, leaving 10 bases between the germline ends. Germline CDR1 KGHSH, CDR2 LQKENI. CDR3 length: 13 residues.

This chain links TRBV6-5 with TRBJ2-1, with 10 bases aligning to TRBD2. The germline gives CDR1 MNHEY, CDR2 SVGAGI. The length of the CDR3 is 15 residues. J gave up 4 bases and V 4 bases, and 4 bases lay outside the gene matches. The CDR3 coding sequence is TGTGCCAGCAGTTGGCAGACTAGCGGGTACAATGAGCAGTTCTTC. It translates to CASSWQTSGYNEQFF.

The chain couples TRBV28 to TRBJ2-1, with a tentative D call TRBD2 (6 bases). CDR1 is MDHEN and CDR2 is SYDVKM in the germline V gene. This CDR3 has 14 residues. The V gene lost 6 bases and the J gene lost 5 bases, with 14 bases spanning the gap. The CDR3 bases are TGTGCCAGCAGGACGGGGGAAATAAACAATGAGCAGTTCTTC. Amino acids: CASRTGEINNEQFF. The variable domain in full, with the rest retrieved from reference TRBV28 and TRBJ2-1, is DVKVTQSSRYLVKRTGEKVFLECVQDMDHENMFWYRQDPGLGLRLIYFSYDVKMKEKGDIPEGYSVSREKKERFSLILESASTNQTSMYLCASRTGEINNEQFFGPGTRLTVL.

CDR3 nucleotide sequence: TGCAGCGTTGAGGAGACAGGCTTCTCCTACGAGCAGTACTTC. It translates to CSVEETGFSYEQYF. The V gene is TRBV29-1, the J gene TRBJ2-7, with D possibly matching TRBD1 (6 bases). The CDR3 length is 14 residues. The germline gives CDR1 SQVTM, CDR2 ANQGSEA. Trimming pared 3 bases from V and 0 bases from J, leaving 12 bases between.

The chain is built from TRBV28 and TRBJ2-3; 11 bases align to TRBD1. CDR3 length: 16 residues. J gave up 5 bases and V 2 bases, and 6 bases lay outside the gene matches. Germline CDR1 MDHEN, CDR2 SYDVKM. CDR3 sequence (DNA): TGTGCCAGCAGTTTACCAGGACAGGGGGCTGGAGATACGCAGTATTTT. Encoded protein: CASSLPGQGAGDTQYF.

The DNA for the CDR3 is TGTGCCAGCAGTTTACTCCGGGACAGGGCGAACAATGAGCAGTTCTTC. It codes for CASSLLRDRANNEQFF. The chain links TRBV28 to TRBJ2-1; 9 bases map to TRBD1. V trimming: 2 bases; J trimming: 5 bases; junction bases outside the gene matches: 7. Germline-derived CDR1 and CDR2 are MDHEN and SYDVKM. The CDR3 totals 16 residues.

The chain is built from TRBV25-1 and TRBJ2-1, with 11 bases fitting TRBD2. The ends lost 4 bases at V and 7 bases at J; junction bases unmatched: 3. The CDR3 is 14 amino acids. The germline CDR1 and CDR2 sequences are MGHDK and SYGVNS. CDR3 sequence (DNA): TGTGCCAGCAGTGTAGCGGGAGGGAGGAATGAGCAGTTCTTC. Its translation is CASSVAGGRNEQFF.

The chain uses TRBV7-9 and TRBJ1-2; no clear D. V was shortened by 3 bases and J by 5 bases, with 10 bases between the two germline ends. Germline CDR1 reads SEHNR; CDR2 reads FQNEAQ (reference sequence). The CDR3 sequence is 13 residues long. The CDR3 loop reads CASSFAFYYGYTF. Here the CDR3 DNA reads TGTGCCAGCAGCTTCGCGTTTTATTATGGCTACACCTTC.

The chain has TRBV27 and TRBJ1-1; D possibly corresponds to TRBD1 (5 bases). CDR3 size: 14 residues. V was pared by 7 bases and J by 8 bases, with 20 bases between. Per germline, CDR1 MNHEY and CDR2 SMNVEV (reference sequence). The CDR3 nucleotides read TGTGCCAGCAAACCTTACCAACGGACAACCGAAGCTTTCTTT. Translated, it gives CASKPYQRTTEAFF.

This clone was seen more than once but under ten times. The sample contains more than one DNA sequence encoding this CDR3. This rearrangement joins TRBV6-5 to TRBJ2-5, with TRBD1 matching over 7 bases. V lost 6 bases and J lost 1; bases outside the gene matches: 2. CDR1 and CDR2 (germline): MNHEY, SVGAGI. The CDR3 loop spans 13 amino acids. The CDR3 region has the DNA TGTGCCAGCAGAAGGACAGGCCAAGAGACCCAGTACTTC. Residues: CASRRTGQETQYF.

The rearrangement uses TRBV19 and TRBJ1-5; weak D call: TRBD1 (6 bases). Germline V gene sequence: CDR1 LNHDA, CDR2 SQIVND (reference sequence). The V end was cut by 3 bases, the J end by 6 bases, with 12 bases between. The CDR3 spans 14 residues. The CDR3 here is CASSILRGSQPQHF. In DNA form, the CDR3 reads TGTGCCAGTAGTATTCTCAGGGGAAGTCAGCCCCAGCATTTT.

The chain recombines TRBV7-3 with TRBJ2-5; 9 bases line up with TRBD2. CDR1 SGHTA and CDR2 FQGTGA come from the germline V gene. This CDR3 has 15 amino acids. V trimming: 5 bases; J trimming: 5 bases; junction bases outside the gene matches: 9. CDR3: CASSQTSGYWETQYF. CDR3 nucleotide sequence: TGTGCCAGCAGCCAAACTAGCGGGTACTGGGAGACCCAGTACTTC.

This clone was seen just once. The CDR3 region has the DNA TGTGCCAGCAGCGTAGGAGAGTCCATGCGGGCAGATACGCAGTATTTT. Translating gives CASSVGESMRADTQYF. The chain employs TRBV9 and TRBJ2-3, with D maybe TRBD2 (5 bases). The CDR3 is 16 amino acids. Germline V CDR1 and CDR2: SGDLS, YYNGEE. Trimming pared 0 bases from V and 4 bases from J, leaving 15 bases between.

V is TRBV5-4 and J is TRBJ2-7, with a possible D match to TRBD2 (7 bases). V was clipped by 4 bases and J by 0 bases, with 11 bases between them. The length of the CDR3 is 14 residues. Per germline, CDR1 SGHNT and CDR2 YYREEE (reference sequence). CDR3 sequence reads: CASSRAGASYEQYF. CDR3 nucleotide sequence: TGTGCCAGCAGCCGGGCGGGGGCCTCCTACGAGCAGTACTTC.

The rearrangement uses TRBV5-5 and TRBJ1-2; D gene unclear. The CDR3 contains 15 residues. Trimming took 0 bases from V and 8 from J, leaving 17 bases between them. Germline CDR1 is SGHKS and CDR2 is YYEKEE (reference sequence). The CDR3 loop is CASSLDEFVSRGYTF. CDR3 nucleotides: TGTGCCAGCAGCTTGGATGAGTTTGTTTCACGGGGCTACACCTTC.